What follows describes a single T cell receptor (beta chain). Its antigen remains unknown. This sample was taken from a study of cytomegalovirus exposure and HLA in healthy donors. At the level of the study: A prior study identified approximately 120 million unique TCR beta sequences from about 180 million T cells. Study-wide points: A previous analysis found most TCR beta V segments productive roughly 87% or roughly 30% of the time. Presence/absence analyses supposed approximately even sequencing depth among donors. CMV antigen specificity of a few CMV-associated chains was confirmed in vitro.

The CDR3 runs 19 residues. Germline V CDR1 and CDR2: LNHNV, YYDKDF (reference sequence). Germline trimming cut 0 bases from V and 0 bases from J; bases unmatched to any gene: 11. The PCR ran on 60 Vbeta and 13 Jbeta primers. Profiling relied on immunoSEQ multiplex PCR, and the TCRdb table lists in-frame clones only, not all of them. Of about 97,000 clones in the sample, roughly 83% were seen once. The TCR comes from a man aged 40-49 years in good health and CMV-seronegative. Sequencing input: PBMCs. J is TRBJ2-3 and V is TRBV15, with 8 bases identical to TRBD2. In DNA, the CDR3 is TGTGCCACCAGCAGAGACGCCCAAGGCGGGGGGATCAGCACAGATACGCAGTATTTT. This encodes CATSRDAQGGGISTDTQYF.